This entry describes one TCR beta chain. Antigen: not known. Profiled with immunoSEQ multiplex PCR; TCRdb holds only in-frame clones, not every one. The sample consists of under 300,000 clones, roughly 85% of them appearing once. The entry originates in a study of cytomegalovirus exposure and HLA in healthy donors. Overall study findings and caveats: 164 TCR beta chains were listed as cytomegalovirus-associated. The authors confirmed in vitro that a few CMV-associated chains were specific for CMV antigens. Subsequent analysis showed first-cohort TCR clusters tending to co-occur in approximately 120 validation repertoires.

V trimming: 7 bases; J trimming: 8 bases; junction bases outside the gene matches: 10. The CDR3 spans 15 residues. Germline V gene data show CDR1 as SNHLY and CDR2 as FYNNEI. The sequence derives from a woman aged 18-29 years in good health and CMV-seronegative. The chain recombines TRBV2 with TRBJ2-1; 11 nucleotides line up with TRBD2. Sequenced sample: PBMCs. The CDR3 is CASNRLAGTADEQFF. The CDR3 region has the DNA TGTGCCAGCAACAGACTAGCGGGAACCGCGGATGAGCAGTTCTTC.